The clone carrying this T cell receptor beta chain was seen only once. Its target is not known. Sequenced by immunoSEQ multiplex PCR; TCRdb stores in-frame clones only, minus some. Of 70,000 to 75,000 clones in the sample, 85% to 95% were seen once. CDR1 and CDR2 from the germline V gene are MDHEN and SYDVKM. The CDR3 is made up of 19 amino acids. With V trimmed by 6 bases and J by 6 bases, 21 bases remained unmatched. This sample stems from a study of human thymus T cells. Study results and limitations: Related work showed strongly overlapping thymic repertoires across unrelated individuals. What appeared biased in thymic and blood repertoires was the usage of V and J genes.

Thymus pieces cut out during corrective heart surgery were the tissue that was used. The people who donated were healthy Finnish babies having corrective surgery for congenital heart defects. Sequencing input: thymus tissue. This TCR derives from a girl less than two years old with a congenital heart defect but otherwise immunologically healthy. The chain carries TRBV28 and TRBJ2-2, with 8 bases identical to TRBD1. The CDR3 sequence: CASSRKRLRGRADAGELFF. CDR3 nucleotides: TGTGCCAGCAGCCGAAAACGACTCAGGGGGCGCGCAGACGCCGGGGAGCTGTTTTTT.